The 17 T cell receptor beta chains in this list originate from one sample, sequenced in a study of shared clonotypes between healthy human individuals (dated by TCRdb to the early 2020s). The method was the immunoSEQ multiplex PCR assay. The source is immuneACCESS, and TCRdb retained only in-frame sequences with V and J called. Part of the clones is not carried over; for the studies checked, unresolved V genes explain less than half of this, and the remainder is unexplained. The sample records around 980,000 clones, around 82% of which are singletons. The ten largest make up 0.55% to 0.7% of the sample. Input material: memory CD4+ T cells from PBMCs. The label giving this sample's cell subset or site can be read as: CD45RA-negative fraction. The receptors were sampled from a man younger than 30 in good health. Some clones in this sample may be carry-over from other donors' samples.

This clone was seen only once. The genes are TRBV11-2 and TRBJ2-3; D unclear. CDR1 is SGHAT, CDR2 FQNNGV, per germline. V was trimmed by 2 bases and J by 2 bases, leaving 11 bases between them. This CDR3 contains 15 residues. CDR3 sequence reads: CASSLNTYNTDTQYF. The CDR3 DNA follows: TGTGCCAGCAGCTTAAATACTTACAACACAGATACGCAGTATTTT. Full variable domain (remainder filled in from reference TRBV11-2 and TRBJ2-3): EAGVAQSPRYKIIEKRQSVAFWCNPISGHATLYWYQQILGQGPKLLIQFQNNGVVDDSQLPKDRFSAERLKGVDSTLKIQPAKLEDSAVYLCASSLNTYNTDTQYFGPGTRLTVL.

The rearrangement joins TRBV28 to TRBJ2-7; weak D call: TRBD2 (6 bases). The CDR3 has 13 amino acids. Germline V gives CDR1 MDHEN, CDR2 SYDVKM. V lost 6 bases and J 4 bases, leaving 13 bases between the germline ends. The CDR3 DNA is TGTGCCAGCAGGAAAGGAGGGGTTTACGAGCAGTACTTC. As protein: CASRKGGVYEQYF.

The chain is built from TRBV18 and TRBJ2-7; D is tentatively TRBD1 or TRBD2 (5 bases each). CDR3 length: 15 amino acids. V was shortened by 4 bases and J by 3 bases, with 16 bases between the two germline ends. Looked up from germline, CDR1 is KGHSH and CDR2 is LQKENI. CDR3 residues: CASSLGEGIGYEQYF. The CDR3, as DNA: TGTGCCAGCTCACTCGGCGAGGGGATAGGCTACGAGCAGTACTTC.

This clone was detected a few times. The V call is TRBV11-2, the J call TRBJ2-7, with 7 bases identical to TRBD2. The germline CDR1 and CDR2 sequences are SGHAT and FQNNGV. After removal of 5 bases from V and 11 bases from J, the junction contained 6 bases not matched to a gene. The CDR3 spans 11 residues. The CDR3 DNA reads TGTGCCAGCAGCCGGGGCGGGAGAGAGTACTTC. Translating it yields CASSRGGREYF.

In this sample, this clone turned up a few times. This chain links TRBV19 with TRBJ1-2; 9 positions agree with TRBD1. V dropped 0 bases and J dropped 4; count of bases not matched to a gene: 9. The germline CDR1 and CDR2 sequences are LNHDA and SQIVND (reference sequence). This CDR3 region has 17 residues. CDR3: CASSIEGQGHPSYGYTF. CDR3 nucleotides: TGTGCCAGTAGTATAGAGGGACAGGGACACCCTAGCTATGGCTACACCTTC.

The chain is built from TRBV11-2 and TRBJ2-5; TRBD2 might be the D (6 bases). V dropped 4 bases and J dropped 5 bases, with 23 bases sitting between them. The CDR3 runs 17 residues. The germline CDR1 and CDR2 sequences are SGHAT and FQNNGV. The CDR3 here is CASSSITRDSRRETQYF. CDR3 sequence (DNA): TGTGCCAGCAGCTCGATCACCCGGGACTCCCGCCGGGAGACCCAGTACTTC.

The J gene is TRBJ1-2, the V gene TRBV6-6, with TRBD1 matching 7 bases. The junction had 8 bases not matched to a gene; V was cut back by 6 bases and J by 4 bases. This CDR3 region has 14 residues. Per the germline V gene, CDR1 is MNHNY and CDR2 is SVGAGI (reference sequence). As DNA, the CDR3 is TGTGCCAGCAGGTACAGGGGAGATACCTATGGCTACACCTTC. It codes for CASRYRGDTYGYTF.

V gene TRBV7-3 combines with J gene TRBJ2-2; D remains unclear. V lost 0 bases, J lost 2 bases, and 4 bases lay in between. This CDR3 has 14 amino acids. CDR1 is SGHTA, CDR2 FQGTGA, per germline. This CDR3 reads CASSLTSNTGELFF. For the CDR3, the DNA is TGTGCCAGCAGCTTAACCTCTAACACCGGGGAGCTGTTTTTT.

The CDR3 sequence is CASSQGDRSNYGYTF. The CDR3 nucleotides read TGTGCCAGCAGCCAAGGGGACCGATCTAACTATGGCTACACCTTC. This chain links TRBV5-4 with TRBJ1-2, with D possibly being TRBD1 (5 bases). The CDR3 has 15 residues. Germline V gene sequence: CDR1 SGHNT, CDR2 YYREEE (reference sequence). The ends were cut back, 4 bases at V and 0 bases at J, with 13 bases in the middle.

V usage is TRBV7-6 and J usage is TRBJ1-1; D unresolved. There are 13 residues in the CDR3. The V gene's germline CDR1 is SGHVS and CDR2 FNYEAQ. The V and J ends lost 6 bases and 4 bases respectively, with 12 bases between them. The CDR3, as DNA: TGTGCCAGCAGATTGTTGGTGGCCACTGAAGCTTTCTTT. Translating it yields CASRLLVATEAFF. The complete variable domain, with remaining parts taken from reference TRBV7-6 and TRBJ1-1, reads GAGVSQSPRYKVTKRGQDVALRCDPISGHVSLYWYRQALGQGPEFLTYFNYEAQQDKSGLPNDRFSAERPEGSISTLTIQRTEQRDSAMYRCASRLLVATEAFFGQGTRLTVV.

The genes are TRBV9 and TRBJ1-2, with D possibly matching TRBD1 (5 bases). The germline V and J ends were trimmed by 3 bases and 6 bases, with 15 bases remaining between them. Per germline, CDR1 SGDLS and CDR2 YYNGEE. This CDR3 has 14 amino acids. CDR3: CASSATAGFDGYTF. Written as DNA, the CDR3 is TGTGCCAGCAGCGCCACAGCAGGGTTCGATGGCTACACCTTC.

The chain is built from TRBV18 and TRBJ1-1, with TRBD1 matching over 12 bases. Germline CDR1 is KGHSH and CDR2 is LQKENI. The CDR3 length is 19 residues. The junction had 14 bases not matched to a gene; V was cut back by 1 base and J by 5 bases. Written as DNA, the CDR3 is TGTGCCAGCTCACCACGAGACATGGGACAGGGGGCTGAACGAACTGAAGCTTTCTTT. Amino acids: CASSPRDMGQGAERTEAFF.

V gene TRBV5-6 combines with J gene TRBJ1-2; no clear D gene. Germline V gene data show CDR1 as SGHDT and CDR2 as YYEEEE. V dropped 0 bases and J dropped 7 bases, with 7 bases sitting between them. The CDR3 covers 12 residues. CDR3 bases: TGTGCCAGCAGCTTGGAGGAGGGTGGCTACACCTTC. This encodes CASSLEEGGYTF.

The chain combines TRBV28 with TRBJ2-4; the D is unclear. Between the trimmed V and J ends, which lost 7 bases and 1 base, there was a span of 14 bases. Germline values: CDR1 MDHEN, CDR2 SYDVKM. CDR3 length equals 15 residues. The CDR3 DNA reads TGTGCCAGCACACACGGAGCCAGGGCCAAAAACATTCAGTACTTC. Translation: CASTHGARAKNIQYF.

The chain employs TRBV6-1 and TRBJ2-3, with D tentatively TRBD2 (5 bases). The CDR3 loop spans 13 amino acids. CDR1 is MNHNS, CDR2 SASEGT, per germline. V was shortened by 8 bases and J by 0 bases, with 9 bases between the two germline ends. The CDR3 sequence: CASRDPSTDTQYF. The DNA for the CDR3 is TGTGCCAGCCGGGATCCTAGCACAGATACGCAGTATTTT.

The chain uses TRBV5-1 and TRBJ2-7, with D unclear. The CDR3 sequence is 16 residues long. CDR1 and CDR2 (germline): SGHRS, YFSETQ. V lost 0 bases and J lost 1, with 14 bases in between. The CDR3: CASSLDAATNSYEQYF. The CDR3 DNA reads TGCGCCAGCAGCTTGGATGCGGCTACCAATTCCTACGAGCAGTACTTC.

The V call is TRBV5-1, the J call TRBJ2-1; D is ambiguous. V was cut by 4 bases and J by 3 bases, with 11 bases left in between. The CDR3 totals 14 residues. CDR1 and CDR2 from the germline V gene are SGHRS and YFSETQ. The CDR3 loop is CASSPDGIYNEQFF. CDR3 sequence (DNA): TGCGCCAGCAGCCCCGATGGGATCTACAATGAGCAGTTCTTC.